The 11 T cell receptor beta chains presented below share a single source sample, sequenced in a study of CD8 T cells in Susac syndrome. 0.5 to 1 ug RNA was reverse transcribed with random hexamers. TCRdb processed the immunoSEQ multiplex PCR reads anew with MiXCR; each CDR3 protein has one entry. The sample shows about 190,000 distinct CDR3 sequences, approximately 95% of them seen only once. The sequencing sample was made of CD4+ T cells from PBMCs. These receptors came from a human donor in good health.

V and J are TRBV29-1 and TRBJ2-1; 7 bases are a match to TRBD1. The CDR3 has 13 amino acids. J gave up 5 bases and V 8 bases, and 9 bases lay outside the gene matches. Per the germline V gene, CDR1 is SQVTM and CDR2 is ANQGSEA. The DNA of the CDR3 is TGCAGCACGGGGACAGCTCTTAACAATGAGCAGTTCTTC. Translating it yields CSTGTALNNEQFF.

DNA of the CDR3: TGTGCCAGCAGTCCCGAAACAGGGGTTCCGGAAGCTTTCTTT. Translated, it gives CASSPETGVPEAFF. This rearrangement joins TRBV9 to TRBJ1-1; 7 positions match TRBD1. Looked up from germline, CDR1 is SGDLS and CDR2 is YYNGEE. Unmatched junction bases numbered 12, after V lost 5 bases and J lost 8 bases. The CDR3 totals 14 residues.

The genes are TRBV29-1 and TRBJ1-2; 8 bases agree with TRBD1. V was pared by 5 bases and J by 5 bases, with 16 bases of the junction left unmatched. This CDR3 has 16 residues. The V gene's germline CDR1 is SQVTM and CDR2 ANQGSEA. CDR3 region: CSVKGQGALEPYGYTF. CDR3 nucleotide sequence: TGCAGCGTTAAGGGGCAGGGGGCTCTCGAACCGTATGGCTACACCTTC.

The chain recombines TRBV20-1 with TRBJ1-5; 7 nucleotides line up with TRBD1. The CDR3 runs to 15 residues. CDR1 is DFQATT, CDR2 SNEGSKA, per germline (reference sequence). Trimming took 4 bases from V and 7 from J; bases not matched to a gene: 13. The CDR3 here is CSATLANRGRQPQHF. CDR3 coding DNA: TGCAGTGCTACCTTGGCTAACAGGGGCCGGCAGCCCCAGCATTTT.

DNA for the CDR3: TGCAGTGCTACGGGACAGGATAGCAATCAGCCCCAGCATTTT. This sequence encodes CSATGQDSNQPQHF. The genes are TRBV20-1 and TRBJ1-5; 8 bases are shared with TRBD1. The ends lost 4 bases at V and 0 bases at J; junction bases unmatched: 2. The V gene's germline CDR1 is DFQATT and CDR2 SNEGSKA (reference sequence). CDR3 length: 14 residues.

The V and J genes are TRBV25-1 and TRBJ2-7; D is perhaps TRBD1 (6 bases). The CDR3 sequence is 14 residues long. Germline V lookup: CDR1 MGHDK, CDR2 SYGVNS. Trimming cost V 4 bases and J 1 base, with 11 bases left between them. The CDR3 protein is CASSGTQGSYEQYF. CDR3 sequence (DNA): TGTGCCAGCAGTGGGACCCAGGGGTCCTACGAGCAGTACTTC.

V and J are TRBV29-1 and TRBJ2-1; D gene uncertain. CDR3 length: 13 residues. Trimming removed 7 bases at V and 0 bases at J, with 10 bases between. Germline CDR1 and CDR2: SQVTM and ANQGSEA. The CDR3 nucleotides read TGCAGCGGATCACCCTACTCCTACAATGAGCAGTTCTTC. Amino acids: CSGSPYSYNEQFF.

The rearrangement uses TRBV7-3 and TRBJ2-1; 11 bases map to TRBD2. V shed 1 base, J shed 7 bases, and the junction held 9 bases outside the gene matches. Germline V gene data show CDR1 as SGHTA and CDR2 as FQGTGA. This CDR3 contains 17 residues. CDR3 sequence reads: CASSLMATSGSTNEQFF. CDR3 nucleotides: TGTGCCAGCAGCTTAATGGCCACTAGCGGGAGTACAAATGAGCAGTTCTTC.

This rearrangement joins TRBV7-2 to TRBJ1-2; 9 bases match TRBD1. In germline, CDR1 is SGHTA, CDR2 FQGNSA. This CDR3 is 15 amino acids long. V was pared by 4 bases and J by 2 bases, with 5 bases of the junction left unmatched. In nucleotides, the CDR3 is TGTGCCAGCAGCTCTCGGACAGGGGTGAACTATGGCTACACCTTC. The encoded protein is CASSSRTGVNYGYTF.

The J gene is TRBJ1-2, the V gene TRBV2; D is unresolved. CDR3 size: 12 residues. Trimming took 2 bases from V and 4 from J, leaving 5 bases between them. Germline CDR1 is SNHLY and CDR2 is FYNNEI. CDR3 DNA sequence: TGTGCCAGCAGTGAACGCAGCTATGGCTACACCTTC. The encoded protein is CASSERSYGYTF.

A single count supports this clonotype. This chain joins TRBV20-1 and TRBJ1-2; 7 positions match TRBD1. V was clipped by 6 bases and J by 7 bases; unmatched bases: 8. CDR1 DFQATT and CDR2 SNEGSKA come from the germline V gene (reference sequence). The CDR3 consists of 12 residues. In DNA form, the CDR3 reads TGCAGTGCACCGACAGGGACTCGTGGCTACACCTTC. It encodes CSAPTGTRGYTF.